The present T cell receptor beta chain was sequenced within a study of T cell changes during pregnancy in multiple sclerosis. Generated by immunoSEQ multiplex PCR, the TCRdb table keeps only in-frame clones and is missing some. In the table there are tens of thousands of clones, approximately 91% of which are singletons. The J segment lost 4 bases and the V segment lost 2 bases, leaving 6 bases of the junction unmatched. Looked up from germline, CDR1 is MNHEY and CDR2 is SMNVEV (reference sequence). The CDR3 length is 15 residues. Sample: CD4+ T cells from peripheral blood mononuclear cells, taken after pregnancy. The clonotype originates from a female donor in good health, enrolled as a control in a pregnancy study. This chain uses TRBV27 with TRBJ1-1, with 8 positions matching TRBD1. The CDR3 bases are TGTGCCAGCAGTTTAAAGCCCACAGGGGGCACTGAAGCTTTCTTT. This sequence encodes CASSLKPTGGTEAFF.